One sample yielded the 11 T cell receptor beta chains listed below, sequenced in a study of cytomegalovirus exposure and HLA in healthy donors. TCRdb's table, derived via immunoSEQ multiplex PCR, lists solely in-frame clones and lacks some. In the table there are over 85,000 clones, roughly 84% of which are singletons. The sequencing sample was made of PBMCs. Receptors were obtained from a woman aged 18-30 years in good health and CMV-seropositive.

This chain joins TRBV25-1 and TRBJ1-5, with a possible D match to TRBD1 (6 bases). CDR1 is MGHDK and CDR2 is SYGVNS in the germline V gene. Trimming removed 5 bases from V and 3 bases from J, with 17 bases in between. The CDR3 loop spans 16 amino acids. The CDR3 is CASSYELQGSNQPQHF. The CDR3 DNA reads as TGTGCCAGCAGTTACGAACTACAGGGTTCCAATCAGCCCCAGCATTTT.

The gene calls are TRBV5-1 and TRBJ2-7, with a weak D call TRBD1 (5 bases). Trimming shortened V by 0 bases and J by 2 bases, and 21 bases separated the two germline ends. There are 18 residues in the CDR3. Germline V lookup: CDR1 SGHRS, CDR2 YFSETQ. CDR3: CASSLVPSSGQSAYEQYF. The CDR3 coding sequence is TGCGCCAGCAGCTTGGTCCCTTCCTCAGGACAAAGTGCCTACGAGCAGTACTTC. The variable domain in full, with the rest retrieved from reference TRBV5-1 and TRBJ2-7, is KAGVTQTPRYLIKTRGQQVTLSCSPISGHRSVSWYQQTPGQGLQFLFEYFSETQRNKGNFPGRFSGRQFSNSRSEMNVSTLELGDSALYLCASSLVPSSGQSAYEQYFGPGTRLTVT.

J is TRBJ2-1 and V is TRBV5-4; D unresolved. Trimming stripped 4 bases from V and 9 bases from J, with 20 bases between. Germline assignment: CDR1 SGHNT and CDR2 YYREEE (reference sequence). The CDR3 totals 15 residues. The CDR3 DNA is TGTGCCAGCAGCCTACCCCCCCCTTCTTTCGGTGAGCAGTTCTTC. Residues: CASSLPPPSFGEQFF.

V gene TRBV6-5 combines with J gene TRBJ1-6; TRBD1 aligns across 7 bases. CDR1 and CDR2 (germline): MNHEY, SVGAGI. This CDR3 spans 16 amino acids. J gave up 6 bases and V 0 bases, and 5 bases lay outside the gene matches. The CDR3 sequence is CASSYSGPGGNSPLHF. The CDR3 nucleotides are TGTGCCAGCAGTTACTCGGGGCCAGGGGGTAATTCACCCCTCCACTTT.

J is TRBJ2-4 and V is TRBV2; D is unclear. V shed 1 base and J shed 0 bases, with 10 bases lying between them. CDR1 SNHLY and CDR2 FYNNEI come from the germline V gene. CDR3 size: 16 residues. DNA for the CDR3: TGTGCCAGCAGTGAAGTGAGAACTGGAGCCAAAAACATTCAGTACTTC. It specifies CASSEVRTGAKNIQYF. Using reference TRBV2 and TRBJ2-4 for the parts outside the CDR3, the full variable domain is EPEVTQTPSHQVTQMGQEVILRCVPISNHLYFYWYRQILGQKVEFLVSFYNNEISEKSEIFDDQFSVERPDGSNFTLKIRSTKLEDSAMYFCASSEVRTGAKNIQYFGAGTRLSVL.

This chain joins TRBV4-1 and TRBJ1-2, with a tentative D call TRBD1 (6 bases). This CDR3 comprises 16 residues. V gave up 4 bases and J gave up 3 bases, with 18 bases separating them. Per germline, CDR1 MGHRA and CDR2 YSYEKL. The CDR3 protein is CASSPSGGGRDYGYTF. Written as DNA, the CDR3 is TGCGCCAGCAGCCCCAGTGGGGGGGGCCGGGACTATGGCTACACCTTC.

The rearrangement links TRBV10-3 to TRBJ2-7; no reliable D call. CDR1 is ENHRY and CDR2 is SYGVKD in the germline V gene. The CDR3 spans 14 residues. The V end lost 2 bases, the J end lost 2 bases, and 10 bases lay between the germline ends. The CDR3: CAISEPRSPYEQYF. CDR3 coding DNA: TGTGCCATCAGTGAGCCCAGATCCCCCTACGAGCAGTACTTC.

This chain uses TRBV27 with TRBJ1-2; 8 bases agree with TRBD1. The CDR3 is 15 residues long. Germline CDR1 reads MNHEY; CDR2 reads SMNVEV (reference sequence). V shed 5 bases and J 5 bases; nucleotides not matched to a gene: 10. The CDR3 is CASSPGTGLSYGYTF. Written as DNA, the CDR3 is TGTGCCAGCAGTCCCGGGACAGGACTTTCGTATGGCTACACCTTC.

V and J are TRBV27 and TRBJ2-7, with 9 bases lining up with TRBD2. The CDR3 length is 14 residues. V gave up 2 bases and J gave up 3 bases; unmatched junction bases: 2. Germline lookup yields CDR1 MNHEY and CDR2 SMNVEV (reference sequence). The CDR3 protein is CASSLAGGYYEQYF. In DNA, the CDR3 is TGTGCCAGCAGTTTAGCGGGGGGGTACTACGAGCAGTACTTC.

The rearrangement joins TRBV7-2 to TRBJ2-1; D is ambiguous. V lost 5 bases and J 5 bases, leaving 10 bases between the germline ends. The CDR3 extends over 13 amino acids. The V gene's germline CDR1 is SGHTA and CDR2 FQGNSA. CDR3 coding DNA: TGTGCCAGCAGCCGCCGCTATGACAATGAGCAGTTCTTC. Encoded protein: CASSRRYDNEQFF.

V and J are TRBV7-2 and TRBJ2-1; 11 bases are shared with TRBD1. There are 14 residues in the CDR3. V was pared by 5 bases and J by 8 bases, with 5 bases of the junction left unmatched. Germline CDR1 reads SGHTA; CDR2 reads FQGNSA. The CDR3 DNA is TGTGCCAGCAGCGACCGGACAGGGGGCGATGAGCAGTTCTTC. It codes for CASSDRTGGDEQFF.